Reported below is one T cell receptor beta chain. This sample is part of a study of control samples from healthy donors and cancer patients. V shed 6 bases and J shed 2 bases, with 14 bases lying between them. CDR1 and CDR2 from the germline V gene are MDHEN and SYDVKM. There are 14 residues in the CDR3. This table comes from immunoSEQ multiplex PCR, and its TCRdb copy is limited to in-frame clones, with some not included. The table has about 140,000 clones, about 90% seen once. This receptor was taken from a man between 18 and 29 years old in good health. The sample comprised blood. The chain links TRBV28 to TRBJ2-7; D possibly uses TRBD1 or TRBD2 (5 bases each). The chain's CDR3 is CASSTGTETYEQYF. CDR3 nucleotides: TGTGCCAGCAGCACCGGGACGGAGACCTACGAGCAGTACTTC.